The TCR beta chain under discussion was sequenced for a study of shared clonotypes between healthy human individuals. Profiling relied on immunoSEQ multiplex PCR, and the TCRdb table lists in-frame clones only, not all of them. The table records roughly 320,000 clones, more than 75% of them present only once. The specimen sequenced was memory CD8+ T cells sorted from blood. Subset in this sample: CD45RO+ cells pooled with CCR7-negative TemRA cells. The TCR sequence derives from a man in his late teens or twenties in good health.

The CDR3 coding sequence is TGTGCCAGCAGATTACGGGACGGAGACACAGATACGCAGTATTTT. Translating it yields CASRLRDGDTDTQYF. The rearrangement uses TRBV2 and TRBJ2-3; D tentatively reads TRBD1 or TRBD2 (5 bases each). This CDR3 is 15 amino acids long. CDR1 and CDR2 (germline): SNHLY, FYNNEI. The ends were cut back, 6 bases at V and 2 bases at J, with 15 bases in the middle.